These 10 T cell receptor beta chains were sequenced from one sample in a study of human T cells and chemical hapten exposure. Sample time point: pre-sensitization, week 0. This sample's treatment: therapeutic diphenylcyclopropenone sensitization with weekly scalp DPC. TCRdb re-called the RACE reads with MiXCR, one entry per CDR3 protein. The sample has roughly 100,000 distinct CDR3 sequences, around 10% seen once; the top ten hold 1.6%. The source material was whole blood, sampled in connection with sensitization to the hapten diphenylcyclopropenone (DPC). The source of these receptors is a woman between 50 and 59 years old with alopecia areata. Some clones in this sample may be carry-over from other donors' samples.

This clonotype was counted a few times. V and J are TRBV12-3 or TRBV12-4 and TRBJ1-5; D not certain. Trimming left V 3 bases short and J 4 bases short, with 13 bases between. This CDR3 contains 15 residues. This CDR3 is CASSFGSPGNQPQHF. The CDR3 DNA reads TGTGCCAGCAGTTTTGGCTCCCCCGGGAATCAGCCCCAGCATTTT.

This chain's CDR3 is CASSPDRDYGYTF. CDR3 in DNA: TGTGCCAGCAGTCCGGACAGGGACTATGGCTACACCTTC. The V call is TRBV28, the J call TRBJ1-2, with TRBD1 identical over 8 bases. The germline V gene encodes CDR1 MDHEN and CDR2 SYDVKM. This CDR3 has 13 amino acids. With 5 bases clipped from V and 3 bases from J, the junction kept 2 bases outside the gene matches.

This clonotype was recorded at least ten times. The chain is built from TRBV20-1 and TRBJ2-7, with TRBD2 identical over 8 bases. This CDR3 region has 15 residues. Germline loops: CDR1 DFQATT, CDR2 SNEGSKA (reference sequence). The V and J ends lost 5 bases and 2 bases, in that order; junction bases with no gene match: 11. This CDR3 is CSAARLALPTYEQYF. CDR3 nucleotide sequence: TGCAGTGCTGCTCGACTAGCGCTACCTACCTACGAGCAGTACTTC.

In this sample, this clonotype turned up a few times. The chain joins TRBV28 to TRBJ2-5, with D possibly TRBD2 on 6 matching bases. The germline gives CDR1 MDHEN, CDR2 SYDVKM. Trimming left V 3 bases short and J 4 bases short, with 9 bases between. The CDR3 has 13 amino acids. The CDR3 bases are TGTGCCAGCAGTTTCGGGGGATCAGAGACCCAGTACTTC. This encodes CASSFGGSETQYF.

This chain uses TRBV12-3 or TRBV12-4 with TRBJ2-4, with TRBD1 matching over 7 bases. V was clipped by 7 bases and J by 3 bases; unmatched bases: 12. This CDR3 has 16 residues. CDR3 sequence reads: CASTPGRGQGKNIQYF. CDR3 nucleotides: TGTGCCAGCACCCCCGGTAGGGGGCAAGGCAAAAACATTCAGTACTTC.

V usage is TRBV28 and J usage is TRBJ1-1, with D unresolved. CDR3 length: 13 residues. Germline-derived CDR1 and CDR2 are MDHEN and SYDVKM. Trimming left V 5 bases short and J 10 bases short, with 17 bases between. The CDR3 spells CASSILYGGRAFF. CDR3 bases: TGTGCCAGCAGTATTCTTTACGGCGGGCGAGCTTTCTTT. The full variable domain, completed using reference TRBV28 and TRBJ1-1, is DVKVTQSSRYLVKRTGEKVFLECVQDMDHENMFWYRQDPGLGLRLIYFSYDVKMKEKGDIPEGYSVSREKKERFSLILESASTNQTSMYLCASSILYGGRAFFGQGTRLTVV.

The chain uses TRBV12-3 or TRBV12-4 and TRBJ1-1; 9 positions match TRBD1. The CDR3 is 14 residues long. V was clipped by 5 bases and J by 4 bases; unmatched bases: 5. The CDR3: CASSMGQGFTEAFF. CDR3 in DNA: TGTGCCAGCAGTATGGGACAGGGCTTCACTGAAGCTTTCTTT.

The chain has TRBV3-1 and TRBJ2-5; TRBD2 matches at 9 bases. This CDR3 comprises 15 residues. Germline CDR1 LGHDT, CDR2 YNNKEL (reference sequence). Germline trimming cut 1 base from V and 2 bases from J; bases unmatched to any gene: 2. CDR3 in DNA: TGTGCCAGCAGCCAAGGGACTAGCGCACAAGAGACCCAGTACTTC. Amino acid sequence: CASSQGTSAQETQYF.

J is TRBJ1-5 and V is TRBV20-1; D not certain. V dropped 5 bases and J dropped 0 bases, with 5 bases sitting between them. This CDR3 comprises 12 residues. Germline lookup yields CDR1 DFQATT and CDR2 SNEGSKA (reference sequence). The CDR3 sequence is CSAQLSNQPQHF. The CDR3 nucleotides read TGCAGTGCTCAACTTAGCAATCAGCCCCAGCATTTT.

The chain employs TRBV20-1 and TRBJ1-2; D not certain. This CDR3 region has 14 residues. V was pared by 3 bases and J by 8 bases, with 19 bases between. Germline V gene sequence: CDR1 DFQATT, CDR2 SNEGSKA (reference sequence). CDR3 in DNA: TGCAGTGCTAGTACCGGCAGGCGATTCGGCGGCTACACCTTC. Protein sequence: CSASTGRRFGGYTF.